This TCR beta chain was identified during a study of CD8 T cells in ankylosing spondylitis. Study findings and constraints: Ankylosing spondylitis blood appeared to carry a characteristic TCR beta motif of several highly homologous variants. Disease-associated clones were CD8+ and fairly uncommon in peripheral blood.

MiXCR, run by TCRdb on the 5' RACE reads, gives a single entry per CDR3 protein. The sample includes approximately 540,000 distinct CDR3 sequences, about 13% seen only once; the top ten take under 7.5%. V lost 0 bases, J lost 8 bases, and 14 bases lay in between. The CDR3 runs to 14 residues. The germline V gene has CDR1 SGHRS and CDR2 YFSETQ. In the case of this clonotype: Its antigen is as yet unknown.

Material for sequencing was blood, either unsorted or a sorted T cell fraction (not recorded which). This chain links TRBV5-1 with TRBJ1-2; D gene ambiguous. The receptor comes from a male donor with ankylosing spondylitis. The CDR3 nucleotides read TGCGCCAGCAGCTTGGAGGTGGGTCGCATCGGCTACACCTTC. It specifies CASSLEVGRIGYTF.